These T cell receptor beta chains were read from a single sample in a study of control samples from healthy donors and cancer patients. Repertoires were generated with immunoSEQ multiplex PCR, while TCRdb's copy carries only in-frame clones and drops some. The sample lists tens of thousands of clones, roughly nine tenths occurring once. Sequencing input: blood. These TCRs come from a man aged 45-65 years in good health. The CDR3 runs from the conserved cysteine through the conserved F or W. A D gene is named only where the DNA matches it firmly. Expanded clones are given a class, and other clones once, few, many or no size at all.

v_gene,abundance,j_gene,d_gene,CDR3aa,CDR3nt
TRBV27,-,TRBJ1-1,-,CASSGRDGNTEAFF,TGTGCCAGCAGTGGCCGGGACGGGAACACTGAAGCTTTCTTT
TRBV6-1,-,TRBJ2-1,-,CASREAKATVDEQFF,TGTGCCAGCAGAGAAGCAAAGGCAACGGTCGATGAGCAGTTCTTC
TRBV7-2,-,TRBJ2-1,-,CASSLGLRGRVNGEQFF,TGTGCCAGCAGCTTAGGCCTGCGAGGCAGGGTGAACGGTGAGCAGTTCTTC
TRBV24-1,once,TRBJ2-5,TRBD1,CATSEGGTGARETQYF,TGTGCCACCAGTGAAGGAGGGACAGGGGCCCGGGAGACCCAGTACTTC
TRBV7-9,-,TRBJ1-5,-,CADMEGNGNQPQHF,TGTGCCGACATGGAGGGCAATGGCAATCAGCCCCAGCATTTT
TRBV3-1/TRBV3-2,-,TRBJ2-3,TRBD2,CASSHSRLAASTDTQYF,TGTGCCAGCAGCCACTCACGACTAGCGGCTAGCACAGATACGCAGTATTTT
TRBV6-2/TRBV6-3,-,TRBJ2-3,-,CASSKTGTSSTDTQYF,TGTGCCAGCAGTAAAACCGGGACTTCCAGCACAGATACGCAGTATTTT
TRBV4-1,-,TRBJ2-1,TRBD2,CASSQDVTSGAIREQFF,TGCGCCAGCAGCCAAGATGTAACTAGCGGGGCCATCCGGGAGCAGTTCTTC
TRBV14,-,TRBJ2-6,-,CASSRRGAAGANVLTF,TGTGCCAGCAGCCGACGGGGGGCAGCTGGGGCCAACGTCCTGACTTTC
TRBV4-2,-,TRBJ1-2,TRBD1,CASSQPTPDRGHGYTF,TGTGCCAGCAGCCAACCTACGCCGGACAGGGGGCATGGCTACACCTTC
TRBV5-1,-,TRBJ2-2,TRBD1,CASEGGQGATGELFF,TGCGCCAGCGAGGGAGGACAGGGGGCTACCGGGGAGCTGTTTTTT
TRBV6-5,-,TRBJ2-6,-,CASSYSPSGANVLTF,TGTGCCAGCAGTTACTCCCCTTCTGGGGCCAACGTCCTGACTTTC
TRBV19,once,TRBJ2-5,TRBD2,CASSGTSGDRYQETQYF,TGTGCCAGTAGTGGGACTAGCGGGGACCGGTACCAAGAGACCCAGTACTTC
TRBV6-4,-,TRBJ2-1,TRBD2,CASSDSSTSGGADEQFF,TGTGCCAGCAGTGACTCGTCGACTAGCGGGGGGGCCGATGAGCAGTTCTTC
TRBV27,-,TRBJ2-5,-,CASSPGLNGETQYF,TGTGCCAGCAGTCCCGGACTCAACGGAGAGACCCAGTACTTC
TRBV7-9,-,TRBJ2-3,-,CASSLASPTDTQYF,TGTGCCAGCAGCTTAGCTAGTCCCACAGATACGCAGTATTTT
TRBV12-3/TRBV12-4,-,TRBJ1-1,-,CASTLGGVQAFF,TGTGCCAGCACCTTAGGGGGGGTGCAAGCTTTCTTT
TRBV2,-,TRBJ1-2,-,CASSEARAGPLSTF,TGTGCCAGCAGTGAAGCGCGGGCAGGGCCCCTGAGCACCTTC
TRBV3-1/TRBV3-2,-,TRBJ1-1,-,CASSFRPNTEAFF,TGTGCCAGCAGCTTCCGACCTAACACTGAAGCTTTCTTT
TRBV29-1,-,TRBJ2-5,-,CSVSRGPQKETQYF,TGCAGCGTTTCTCGGGGCCCCCAGAAAGAGACCCAGTACTTC
TRBV7-2,-,TRBJ2-3,-,CASSLIGRTDTQYF,TGTGCCAGCAGCTTAATAGGACGTACCGATACGCAGTATTTT
TRBV18,few,TRBJ2-1,-,CASSPGSSPNEQFF,TGTGCCAGCTCACCGGGGAGTAGCCCCAATGAGCAGTTCTTC
TRBV7-9,once,TRBJ2-3,-,CATAAGTDTQYF,TGTGCCACCGCGGCTGGCACAGATACGCAGTATTTT
TRBV9,-,TRBJ2-5,-,CASSVDLGAPKETQYF,TGTGCCAGCAGCGTAGACCTGGGGGCCCCCAAAGAGACCCAGTACTTC
TRBV11-3,-,TRBJ2-3,TRBD2,CASSQEPRGVGTQYF,TGTGCCAGCAGCCAGGAACCGCGGGGGGTGGGTACGCAGTATTTT
TRBV14,many,TRBJ1-2,-,CASSPSHGGGYTF,TGTGCCAGCAGCCCAAGTCATGGCGGTGGCTACACCTTC
TRBV25-1,-,TRBJ1-3,-,CASMKNSGNTIYF,TGTGCCAGCATGAAAAACTCTGGAAACACCATATATTTT
TRBV19,-,TRBJ1-1,-,CASSIGYTEAFF,TGTGCCAGTAGTATTGGGTACACTGAAGCTTTCTTT
TRBV24-1,-,TRBJ2-7,TRBD1,CATSVGQGDEQYF,TGTGCCACCAGTGTCGGACAGGGGGACGAGCAGTACTTC
TRBV6-5,-,TRBJ1-1,-,CASSVQQGAGGAFF,TGTGCCAGCAGCGTACAACAAGGGGCTGGTGGAGCTTTCTTT
TRBV5-1,-,TRBJ1-1,-,CASSFRDMDTEAFF,TGCGCCAGCAGCTTCAGGGACATGGACACTGAAGCTTTCTTT
TRBV5-1,-,TRBJ2-2,TRBD1,CASSPGTGVRSGELFF,TGCGCCAGCAGCCCCGGGACAGGGGTGCGGAGCGGGGAGCTGTTTTTT
TRBV11-2,-,TRBJ1-2,-,CASSFVQGGYGYTF,TGTGCCAGCAGCTTCGTTCAGGGAGGCTATGGCTACACCTTC
TRBV30,-,TRBJ1-3,-,CAWSSNIVGRNTIYF,TGTGCCTGGAGTAGCAATATTGTCGGGCGGAACACCATATATTTT
TRBV12-3/TRBV12-4,once,TRBJ2-7,-,CASRAGTKAEQYF,TGTGCCAGCAGGGCCGGGACCAAGGCCGAGCAGTACTTC
TRBV4-2,-,TRBJ2-7,TRBD1,CASSQARDSSYEQYF,TGTGCCAGCAGCCAAGCCCGGGACAGCAGTTACGAGCAGTACTTC
TRBV7-2,-,TRBJ2-7,-,CASSSTTYEQYF,TGTGCCAGCAGCTCCACCACCTACGAGCAGTACTTC
TRBV5-5,-,TRBJ2-7,TRBD2,CASSPRRGTEQYF,TGTGCCAGCAGCCCCCGGCGGGGGACCGAGCAGTACTTC
TRBV6-2/TRBV6-3,-,TRBJ1-6,-,CASSQGYNSPLHF,TGTGCCAGCAGTCAGGGTTATAATTCACCCCTCCACTTT
TRBV5-1,-,TRBJ2-3,-,CGTRTGPGSSTDTQYF,TGCGGGACGCGAACAGGTCCTGGTTCTAGCACGGATACGCAGTATTTT
TRBV6-5,-,TRBJ1-1,-,CASSRTGAAAEAFF,TGTGCCAGCAGTAGGACGGGGGCCGCTGCTGAAGCTTTCTTT
TRBV12-3/TRBV12-4,-,TRBJ2-5,-,CASSDIRAQYF,TGTGCCAGCAGTGATATTCGGGCCCAGTACTTC
TRBV18,-,TRBJ2-2,TRBD1,CASSRETGGNTGELFF,TGTGCCAGCTCACGCGAGACAGGGGGGAACACCGGGGAGCTGTTTTTT
TRBV19,-,TRBJ1-2,-,CASTWDTRDYGYTF,TGTGCCAGTACCTGGGACACTAGAGACTATGGCTACACCTTC